This TCR beta chain was documented in a study of T cells in Graves' hyperthyroidism and ophthalmopathy. Amplification of TCR beta CDR3 regions used RNA as the template. The HTBI primer set served for first-round RT-PCR of the TCR CDR3. One entry per CDR3 protein, called by TCRdb with MiXCR from the multiplex PCR reads. The table lists fewer than 550,000 distinct CDR3 sequences, around 22% of them singletons. As to this clonotype: Its antigen is currently unknown.

V was cut by 4 bases and J by 6 bases, with 15 bases left in between. Germline V lookup: CDR1 SQVTM, CDR2 ANQGSEA. The CDR3 has 13 residues. Broader study findings: The blood repertoire included most of the expanded thyroid clonotypes above 0.001. For ophthalmopathy, model prediction preceded onset by a median roughly 6.5 months.

The sequence derives from a woman in her twenties or thirties with Graves' ophthalmopathy. The specimen was blood. The chain joins TRBV29-1 to TRBJ1-2, with D unclear. The DNA of the CDR3 is TGCAGCGTTGCACTTTCCTACGATGATGGCTACACCTTC. Encoded protein: CSVALSYDDGYTF. The full variable domain, rest sourced from reference TRBV29-1 and TRBJ1-2, is SAVISQKPSRDICQRGTSLTIQCQVDSQVTMMFWYRQQPGQSLTLIATANQGSEATYESGFVIDKFPISRPNLTFSTLTVSNMSPEDSSIYLCSVALSYDDGYTFGSGTRLTVV.